Sequencing of this T cell receptor (beta chain) was carried out in a study of CD8+ T cells in alopecia areata. The germline CDR1 and CDR2 sequences are MNHEY and SVGAGI. V dropped 0 bases and J dropped 5 bases, with 7 bases sitting between them. This CDR3 is 13 amino acids long. Extracted RNA was reverse transcribed into cDNA, the sequencing template. Profiling relied on immunoSEQ multiplex PCR, and the TCRdb table lists in-frame clones only, not all of them. The sample has 100,000 to 150,000 clones; roughly 50% are singletons. The rearrangement joins TRBV6-5 to TRBJ1-1; D unclear. The sample was CD8+ T cells sorted from blood, taken at week 0. This receptor was taken from a human donor with alopecia areata. The DNA of the CDR3 is TGTGCCAGCAGTTACTCGACGGGAACTGAAGCTTTCTTT. Residues: CASSYSTGTEAFF.